This TCR beta chain stems from a study of blood T cell repertoires in COVID-19. Study-level background: The United States, Italy and Spain supplied acute and convalescent COVID-19 samples. In each case, the material was cDNA or gDNA derived from T cells, B-cell-depleted T cells, or PBMCs.

This CDR3 has 14 residues. Germline assignment: CDR1 SGHDT and CDR2 YYEEEE. With 7 bases clipped from V and 4 bases from J, the junction kept 9 bases outside the gene matches. Authors' methods: Amplification of reference gene primers was used by the study to estimate nucleated cell counts. The protocol was immunoSEQ multiplex PCR, while the TCRdb copy is restricted to in-frame clones and leaves out a portion. Clone size and the V and J calls come from that table; the DNA yielded D and trimming. Among roughly 89,000 clones listed, 80% were seen once. Material for sequencing was peripheral blood. The chain employs TRBV5-6 and TRBJ2-7; 9 nucleotides line up with TRBD1. This receptor was obtained from a woman aged 70-85 years with acute or convalescent COVID-19. CDR3 loop: CASGGTGISYEQYF. The CDR3 DNA reads TGTGCCAGCGGCGGGACAGGGATTTCTTACGAGCAGTACTTC.